This T cell receptor beta chain was documented in a study of Graves' ophthalmopathy and Graves' hyperthyroidism. Study-level information: Peripheral blood sampling preceded any treatment and occurred at initial diagnosis.

Study-wide results and caveats: It was with 70.59% sensitivity and 72% to 75% specificity that the model predicted ophthalmopathy progression.

A note on this clonotype: Its antigen is as yet unknown.

CDR3 length equals 13 residues. Germline V gene lookup returns CDR1 SNHLY and CDR2 FYNNEI. Trimming took off 4 bases at V and 6 bases at J, with 10 bases between the two ends. The sequenced template was RNA, covering the TCR beta CDR3 region. HTBI primers were used in a first-round RT-PCR, which preceded a second-round multiplex PCR. TCRdb re-analysed the multiplex PCR reads in MiXCR, keeping a single row per CDR3 protein. This sample carries about 240,000 distinct CDR3 sequences, around 42% of them seen once, and the ten largest clones take approximately 44%. The sequenced material came from peripheral blood. The sequence came from an adult man with Graves' ophthalmopathy. V usage is TRBV2 and J usage is TRBJ1-5; D remains unclear. The CDR3, as DNA: TGTGCCAGCAGTGTAAGTGTGGCTCAGCCCCAGCATTTT. Residues: CASSVSVAQPQHF.